This TCR beta chain was recovered during a study of blood T cells in healthy people across ages. Study-wide results and limits: Long-lived donors exceeded aged donors in naive CD4+ cells and diversity.

Primed by a sample-barcoded 5' primer and a J-beta primer mix, a second PCR proceeded for about 6 to 11 cycles. Tags on each cDNA molecule came from a template-switch adaptor with 12 random nucleotides. TCRdb recomputed calls from the 5' RACE reads with MiXCR, one row per CDR3 protein. This sample yields around 850,000 distinct CDR3 sequences, of which 35% to 40% are seen a single time; 10% to 15% belongs to the top ten. The germline V gene encodes CDR1 DFQATT and CDR2 SNEGSKA (reference sequence). CDR3 length equals 12 residues. The ends were cut back, 2 bases at V and 6 bases at J, with 11 bases in the middle. About this clonotype: Its cognate antigen is unknown.

The authors isolated at least 7 million PBMCs per sample. This clonotype was sampled from a man between 18 and 35 years old in good health. Input material: blood. The V gene is TRBV20-1, the J gene TRBJ2-7; no clear D gene. CDR3 sequence: CSARYRVSEQYF. The CDR3 DNA follows: TGCAGTGCTAGATACCGAGTCTCCGAGCAGTACTTC.